Reported below is one T cell receptor (beta chain). In the original analysis: Scientists estimated how many nucleated cells there were by amplifying reference gene primers. Some clones are missing from TCRdb's copy, which holds only in-frame ones; the method was immunoSEQ multiplex PCR. Clone size and V and J calls were adopted from that table, with D and trimming inferred from the DNA. Here the sample spans almost 55,000 clones, about 87% being singletons. This sample is drawn from a study of blood T cell repertoires in COVID-19. The CDR3 has 14 amino acids. Trimming pared 1 base from V and 5 bases from J, leaving 11 bases between. The germline V gene has CDR1 MGHRA and CDR2 YSYEKL.

This TCR was sampled from a human donor in a cohort sampled during active COVID-19. The chain is built from TRBV4-1 and TRBJ2-5; D unclear. Material for sequencing was peripheral blood. The CDR3: CASSQANFRETQYF. Here the CDR3 DNA reads TGCGCCAGCAGCCAAGCGAACTTCCGGGAGACCCAGTACTTC.